This T cell receptor (beta chain) was found in a study of cytomegalovirus exposure and HLA in healthy donors. Study-level results: Among the CMV-associated chains, three were confirmed in vitro as specific for CMV antigens. Highly shared sequence variants in one cluster were likely a sequencing artifact.

Of note for this clone: The antigen remains unidentified.

A multiplex PCR was run with 60 Vbeta primers and 13 Jbeta primers. Authors' data handling: Later reanalysis found around 84 million unique TCR beta chains, some 10 million of them shared. Here immunoSEQ multiplex PCR was the method, and the copy in TCRdb shows in-frame clones only, minus some. V, J and clone size were drawn from that table, and D and trimming were deduced from the DNA. The listing contains under 150,000 clones. V gave up 4 bases and J gave up 4 bases; unmatched junction bases: 7. The CDR3 length is 16 residues. The germline V gene encodes CDR1 MNHEY and CDR2 SVGAGI. The sample consisted of PBMCs. The V call is TRBV6-5, the J call TRBJ1-2; 12 positions agree with TRBD1. This TCR was sampled from a man aged 40-49 years in good health and CMV-seronegative. The CDR3 DNA follows: TGTGCCAGCAGTTCACTCCCGGGACAGGGGGCCTATGGCTACACCTTC. This translates into CASSSLPGQGAYGYTF.